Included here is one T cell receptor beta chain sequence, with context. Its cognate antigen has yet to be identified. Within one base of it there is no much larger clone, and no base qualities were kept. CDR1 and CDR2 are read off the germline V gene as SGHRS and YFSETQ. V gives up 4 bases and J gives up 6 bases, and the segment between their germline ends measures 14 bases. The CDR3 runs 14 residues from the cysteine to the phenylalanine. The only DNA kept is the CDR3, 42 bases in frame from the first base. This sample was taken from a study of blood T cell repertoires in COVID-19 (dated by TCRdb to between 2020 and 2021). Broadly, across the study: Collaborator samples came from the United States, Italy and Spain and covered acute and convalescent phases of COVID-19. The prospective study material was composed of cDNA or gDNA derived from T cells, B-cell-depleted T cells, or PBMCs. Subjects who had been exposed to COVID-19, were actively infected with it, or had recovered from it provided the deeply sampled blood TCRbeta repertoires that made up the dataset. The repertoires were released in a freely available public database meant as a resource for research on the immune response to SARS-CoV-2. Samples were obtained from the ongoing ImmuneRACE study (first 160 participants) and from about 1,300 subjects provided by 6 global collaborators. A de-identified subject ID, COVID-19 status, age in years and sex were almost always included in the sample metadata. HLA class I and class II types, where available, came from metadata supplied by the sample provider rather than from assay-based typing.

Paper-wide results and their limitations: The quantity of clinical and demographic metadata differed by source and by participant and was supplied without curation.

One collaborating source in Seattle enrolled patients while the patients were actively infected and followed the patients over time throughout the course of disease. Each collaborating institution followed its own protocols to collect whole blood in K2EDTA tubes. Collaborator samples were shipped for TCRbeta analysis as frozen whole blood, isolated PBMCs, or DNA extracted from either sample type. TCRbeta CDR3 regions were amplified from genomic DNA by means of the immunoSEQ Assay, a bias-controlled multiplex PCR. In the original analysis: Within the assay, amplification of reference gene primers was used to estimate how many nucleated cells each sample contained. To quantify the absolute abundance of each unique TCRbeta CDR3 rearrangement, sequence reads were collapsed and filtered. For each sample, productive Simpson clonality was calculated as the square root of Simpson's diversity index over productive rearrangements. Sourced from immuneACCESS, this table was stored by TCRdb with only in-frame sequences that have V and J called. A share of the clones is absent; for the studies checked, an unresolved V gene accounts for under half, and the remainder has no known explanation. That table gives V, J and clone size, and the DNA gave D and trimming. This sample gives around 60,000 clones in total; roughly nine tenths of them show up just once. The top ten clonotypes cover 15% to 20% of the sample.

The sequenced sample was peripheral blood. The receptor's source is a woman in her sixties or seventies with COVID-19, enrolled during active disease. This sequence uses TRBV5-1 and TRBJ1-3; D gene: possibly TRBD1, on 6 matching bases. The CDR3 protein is CASSRLGAENTIYF. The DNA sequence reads TGCGCCAGCAGCCGGTTGGGGGCAGAAAACACCATATATTTT.